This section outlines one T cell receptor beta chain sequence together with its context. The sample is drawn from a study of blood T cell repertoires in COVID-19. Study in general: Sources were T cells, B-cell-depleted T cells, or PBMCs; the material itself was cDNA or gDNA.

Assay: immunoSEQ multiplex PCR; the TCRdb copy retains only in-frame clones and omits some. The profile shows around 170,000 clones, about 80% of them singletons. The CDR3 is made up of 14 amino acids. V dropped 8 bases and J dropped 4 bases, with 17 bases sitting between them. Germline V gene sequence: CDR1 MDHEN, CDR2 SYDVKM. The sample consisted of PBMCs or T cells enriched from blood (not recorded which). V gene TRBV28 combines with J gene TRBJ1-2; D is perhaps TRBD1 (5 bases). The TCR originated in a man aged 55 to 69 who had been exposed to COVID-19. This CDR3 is CASSHGGSGYGYTF. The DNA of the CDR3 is TGTGCCAGCTCCCATGGGGGGTCCGGCTATGGCTACACCTTC.